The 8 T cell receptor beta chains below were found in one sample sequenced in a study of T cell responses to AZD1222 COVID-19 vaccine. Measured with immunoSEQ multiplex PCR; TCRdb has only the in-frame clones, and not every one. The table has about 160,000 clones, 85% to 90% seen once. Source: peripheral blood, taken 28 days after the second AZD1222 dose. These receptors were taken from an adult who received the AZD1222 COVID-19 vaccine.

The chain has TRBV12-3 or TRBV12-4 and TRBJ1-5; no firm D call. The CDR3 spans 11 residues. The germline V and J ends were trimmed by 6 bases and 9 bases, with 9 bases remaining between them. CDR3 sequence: CASSTMGPQHF. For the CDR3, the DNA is TGTGCCAGCAGCACCATGGGGCCCCAGCATTTT.

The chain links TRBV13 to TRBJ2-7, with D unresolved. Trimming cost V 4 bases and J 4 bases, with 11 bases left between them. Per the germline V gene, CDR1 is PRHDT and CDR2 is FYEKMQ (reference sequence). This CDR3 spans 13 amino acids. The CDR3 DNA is TGTGCCAGCAGCTCCCTAAGGTCTTACGAGCAGTACTTC. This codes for CASSSLRSYEQYF. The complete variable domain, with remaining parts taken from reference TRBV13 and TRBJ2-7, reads AAGVIQSPRHLIKEKRETATLKCYPIPRHDTVYWYQQGPGQDPQFLISFYEKMQSDKGSIPDRFSAQQFSDYHSELNMSSLELGDSALYFCASSSLRSYEQYFGPGTRLTVT.

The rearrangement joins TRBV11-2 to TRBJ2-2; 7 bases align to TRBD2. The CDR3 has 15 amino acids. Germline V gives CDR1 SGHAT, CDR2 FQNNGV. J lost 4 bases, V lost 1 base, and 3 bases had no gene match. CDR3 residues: CASSLAGGFTGELFF. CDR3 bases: TGTGCCAGCAGCTTAGCGGGGGGATTCACCGGGGAGCTGTTTTTT.

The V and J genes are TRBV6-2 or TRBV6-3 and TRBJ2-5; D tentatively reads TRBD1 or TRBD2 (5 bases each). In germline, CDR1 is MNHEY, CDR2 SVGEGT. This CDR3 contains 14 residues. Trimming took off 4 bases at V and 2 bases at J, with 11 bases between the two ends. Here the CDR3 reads CASSSGTLQETQYF. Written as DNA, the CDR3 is TGTGCCAGCAGTTCCGGGACGTTACAAGAGACCCAGTACTTC.

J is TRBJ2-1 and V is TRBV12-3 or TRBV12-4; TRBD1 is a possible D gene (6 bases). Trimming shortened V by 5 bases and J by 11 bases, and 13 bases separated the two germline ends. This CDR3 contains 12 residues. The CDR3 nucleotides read TGTGCCAGCAGTCCCCAAACAGGGAAGCAGTTCTTC. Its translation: CASSPQTGKQFF.

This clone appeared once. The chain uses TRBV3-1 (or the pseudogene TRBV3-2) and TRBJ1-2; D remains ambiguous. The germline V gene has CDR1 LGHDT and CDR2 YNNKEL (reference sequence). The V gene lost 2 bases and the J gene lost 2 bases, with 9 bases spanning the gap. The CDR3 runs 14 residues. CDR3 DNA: TGTGCCAGCAGCCAATGGGATATCAACTATGGCTACACCTTC. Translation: CASSQWDINYGYTF.

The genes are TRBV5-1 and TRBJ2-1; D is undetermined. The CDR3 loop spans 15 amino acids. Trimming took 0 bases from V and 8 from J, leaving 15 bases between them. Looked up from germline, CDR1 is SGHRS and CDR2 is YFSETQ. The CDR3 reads CASSLDASLLDEQFF. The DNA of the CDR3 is TGCGCCAGCAGCTTGGATGCGAGCCTCTTGGATGAGCAGTTCTTC.

In DNA, the CDR3 is TGCGCCAGCAGCCACCACAGGGGGCTCTCCTCTGGGGCCAACGTCCTGACTTTC. As protein: CASSHHRGLSSGANVLTF. V gene TRBV4-3 combines with J gene TRBJ2-6, with 9 bases lining up with TRBD1. The CDR3 is 18 amino acids. The trim removed 3 bases at V and 0 bases at J, leaving 6 bases unmatched. Germline CDR1 is LGHNA and CDR2 is YSLEER.